The entry below describes one T cell receptor beta chain. Its antigen has not been determined. Base-call qualities are not available, and no considerably larger clone is one nucleotide away. The protocol used for the library was 5' RACE. The listed sequencing device is Illumina HiSeq 2500. A second PCR of roughly 7 to 12 cycles was run with a J-beta primer mix and a sample-barcoded 5' primer. A unique molecular identifier was introduced onto each TCR beta cDNA molecule by a template-switch 5' adaptor carrying 12 random nucleotides. At least 2.5 million CDR3-containing paired-end reads were obtained from each sample. The Mint cDNA synthesis kit, primed by a TRBC-specific oligonucleotide, was used to synthesize first-strand cDNA from all RNA. After uracil-DNA glycosylase treatment, a first 18-cycle PCR used universal primers M1SS and BC2_uni_R on all cDNA. In the source study's methods: Normalization of each sample was performed by random selection of 1 million high-quality reads, each carrying a distinct molecular identifier. Reads with shared molecular identifiers were discarded instead of being binned into consensus sequences. MiTCR, with a Q25 quality threshold and the strictest error-elimination algorithm, was used for CDR3 identification, clonotype clustering and error correction. A nonparametric unseen species model using Euler transformation provided a lower-bound estimate of total TCR beta diversity. The public reads were run again by TCRdb, first through fastp at Q25 and then through MiXCR, and only productive beta chains were kept. A single entry per CDR3 protein holds the most common genes and DNA from its merged rows. What appears here as the V and J calls and clone size reflects TCRdb's work, not the paper's. The sample has about 730,000 distinct CDR3 sequences on record, roughly 44% of them singletons. 20% of the sample goes to the ten largest clones.

CDR1 LGHDT and CDR2 YNNKEL were looked up in the germline V gene (reference sequence). The CDR3 runs 14 amino acids, cysteine and phenylalanine included. Solely the CDR3 DNA is kept, with 42 bases framed from the first base. V is pared back by 3 bases and J by 4 bases, with 10 bases lying between the germline termini. The roughly 39 donors, aged roughly 6 to 90 years, were systemically healthy Caucasian individuals from Russia. Each donor gave 8 to 10 milliliters of peripheral blood, drawn into EDTA-treated Vacutainer tubes. PBMCs were isolated by Ficoll-Paque density-gradient centrifugation, with at least 6.5 million obtained per sample. Total RNA, at least 6 micrograms per sample, was extracted from PBMCs with Trizol reagent. For every donor, flow cytometry on a PBMC aliquot measured the percentage of naive CD45RAhigh/CD27high T cells. This entry is derived from a study of blood T cells in healthy people across ages (dated by TCRdb to between 2015 and 2017). With respect to the entire study: In model experiments, template switching captured roughly one uniquely barcoded TCR beta cDNA molecule for every two T cells. Age-related changes in TCR beta repertoire diversity were measured in the study by deep sequencing normalized with unique cDNA molecular identifiers. To avoid experimental bias, donors of different ages were spread randomly across the sequencing lanes. Using the same blood draw, the study looked at two additional independent replicas of 1 million unique cDNA reads for two donors, one aged 18 to 30 and the other aged 80 or older. The donors were divided into four age groups: young (average about 16 years), middle-aged (approximately 41), aged (roughly 60) and long-lived (roughly 86).

Study-wide conclusions, independent of this receptor: Estimates of total diversity based on one million sequenced T cells were regarded as lower bounds and as underestimates. A strong correlation was found between observed TCR beta diversity and the percentage of naive T cells measured by flow cytometry. Compared with the aged group, more naive CD4+ T cells, fewer expanded clones and increased TCR diversity were shown by the long-lived group, suggesting age selection. Because the CMV infection status of the donors was unknown, age-related changes in expanded clonotypes may potentially have been confounded. As age increased, observed TCR beta diversity per million T cells dropped in a roughly linear way, and a significant reduction was already evident by age 40. Bulk unsorted PBMC profiling prevented conclusive comparison of naive and antigen-experienced compartments.

The clonotype was recovered from a woman in her fifties or sixties in good health. The chain uses TRBV3-1 and TRBJ2-1; the D gene cannot be named for sure. The sequenced sample consisted of blood. The nucleotides are TGTGCCAGCAGCCATCGAGGAACTTACAATGAGCAGTTCTTC. Protein translation: CASSHRGTYNEQFF.